The 10 T cell receptor beta chains below come from one sample, sequenced in a study of preoperative IRX-2 immunotherapy in early breast cancer. Sequencing was performed with immunoSEQ multiplex PCR; in TCRdb, only in-frame clones are kept and a portion is missing. Among about 19,000 clones listed, 85% were seen once. Indicated treatment: preoperative locoregional IRX-2 cytokine immunotherapy. Specimen: lymph node tissue, collected after IRX-2 immunotherapy. Receptor source: a human donor with breast cancer.

This chain uses TRBV11-3 with TRBJ2-3; a weak D match, TRBD2 (5 bases). The germline V gene encodes CDR1 SGHNT and CDR2 YENEEA. This CDR3 has 15 residues. The ends were cut back, 5 bases at V and 3 bases at J, with 15 bases in the middle. CDR3 nucleotide sequence: TGTGCCAGCAGCCCGAGCATCGGACTTACAGATACGCAGTATTTT. It yields the protein CASSPSIGLTDTQYF.

The chain employs TRBV6-8 and TRBJ1-1; D is perhaps TRBD1 (6 bases). The CDR3 covers 13 residues. The ends were cut back, 0 bases at V and 8 bases at J, with 10 bases in the middle. Germline CDR1 MNHGY, CDR2 SAAAGT. The CDR3 DNA sequence: TGTGCCAGCAGTTACTCCGCAGGGGCAGAAGCTTTCTTT. The encoded protein is CASSYSAGAEAFF.

The CDR3 reads CSVNNRQGMNTEAFF. The DNA of the CDR3 is TGCAGCGTCAATAACAGACAGGGGATGAACACTGAAGCTTTCTTT. This chain joins TRBV29-1 and TRBJ1-1, with 8 bases identical to TRBD1. The V gene end was trimmed by 6 bases and the J gene end by 0 bases; junction bases not matched to a gene: 9. Germline V lookup: CDR1 SQVTM, CDR2 ANQGSEA. This CDR3 has 15 residues. Complete variable domain (other parts from reference TRBV29-1 and TRBJ1-1): SAVISQKPSRDICQRGTSLTIQCQVDSQVTMMFWYRQQPGQSLTLIATANQGSEATYESGFVIDKFPISRPNLTFSTLTVSNMSPEDSSIYLCSVNNRQGMNTEAFFGQGTRLTVV.

The chain couples TRBV19 to TRBJ2-7, with D perhaps TRBD1 (6 bases). The germline gives CDR1 LNHDA, CDR2 SQIVND (reference sequence). V lost 7 bases and J 2 bases, leaving 18 bases between the germline ends. This CDR3 spans 15 amino acids. CDR3 protein: CASTDRGDRPYEQYF. As DNA, the CDR3 is TGTGCCAGTACCGATAGGGGCGACAGGCCCTACGAGCAGTACTTC.

This chain uses TRBV6-8 with TRBJ2-5; D is ambiguous. Germline V lookup: CDR1 MNHGY, CDR2 SAAAGT. The CDR3 length is 12 residues. Trimming took off 8 bases at V and 5 bases at J, with 12 bases between the two ends. Here the CDR3 reads CASRSTHETQYF. In DNA form, the CDR3 reads TGTGCCAGCCGAAGTACCCACGAGACCCAGTACTTC.

The chain carries TRBV23-1 and TRBJ1-4; TRBD1 matches at 7 bases. TRBV23-1 is an ORF; its function is uncertain. The V gene end was trimmed by 6 bases and the J gene end by 8 bases; junction bases not matched to a gene: 15. This CDR3 region has 16 residues. CDR3 residues: CASSQTPSRDSEKLFF. Written as DNA, the CDR3 is TGCGCCAGCAGCCAAACCCCATCCCGGGACAGCGAAAAACTGTTTTTT.

The V call is TRBV10-2, the J call TRBJ1-6; D is unclear. The CDR3 contains 14 residues. Germline lookup yields CDR1 WSHSY and CDR2 SAAADI. The V end was cut by 0 bases, the J end by 4 bases, with 4 bases between. Here the CDR3 reads CASSESKYNSPLHF. CDR3 DNA: TGCGCCAGCAGTGAGTCCAAGTATAATTCACCCCTCCACTTT.

This clone occurred once. The chain couples TRBV6-8 to TRBJ2-3; D may be TRBD2 (7 bases). Trimming left V 6 bases short and J 4 bases short, with 14 bases between. Germline assignment: CDR1 MNHGY and CDR2 SAAAGT. The CDR3 runs to 14 residues. As DNA, the CDR3 is TGTGCCAGCAGGAGCGGGGAGGGGGCAGATACGCAGTATTTT. Protein product: CASRSGEGADTQYF.

The chain joins TRBV10-3 to TRBJ1-5, with D perhaps TRBD1 (5 bases). The CDR3 has 15 residues. Germline V CDR1 and CDR2: ENHRY, SYGVKD. V was cut by 0 bases and J by 2 bases, with 8 bases left in between. Here the CDR3 DNA reads TGTGCCATCAGTGAGTCGACAGTGCGCAATCAGCCCCAGCATTTT. It translates to CAISESTVRNQPQHF.

The genes are TRBV4-1 and TRBJ1-2; D is undetermined. This CDR3 region has 16 residues. CDR1 MGHRA and CDR2 YSYEKL come from the germline V gene. Between the trimmed V and J ends, which lost 1 base and 2 bases, there was a span of 14 bases. In nucleotides, the CDR3 is TGCGCCAGCAGCCAAGGGGGTTCAGTGGGGAACTATGGCTACACCTTC. Protein product: CASSQGGSVGNYGYTF.